This T cell receptor (beta chain) is from a study of beta chain features in type 1 diabetes. Study-level background: Cell yields, gender and age were comparable in patients and healthy donors.

Germline loops: CDR1 ENHRY, CDR2 SYGVKD. The CDR3 sequence is 15 residues long. V lost 6 bases, J lost 4 bases, and 10 bases stayed unmatched. All of the isolated RNA was reverse transcribed, so expressed TCRB transcripts were sequenced. It was found that naive, central memory and regulatory T cell samples averaged approximately 3.9 million reads. Repertoires were generated with immunoSEQ multiplex PCR, while TCRdb's copy carries only in-frame clones and drops some. The data contain 300,000 to 350,000 clones, under 8.5% of them seen just once; the ten biggest clones take up less than 0.5%. General study findings and limits: There were fewer insertions and more deletions at the VDJ junctions of type 1 diabetes patients. Within patients, naive, central memory and Treg TCRB repertoires seemed more similar than within healthy donors.

About this clone itself: No antigen is known for it.

The receptor was derived from a woman aged 18-29 years in good health. The chain has TRBV10-3 and TRBJ2-7, with 9 bases lining up with TRBD2. Sequencing was carried out using central memory CD4+ T cells from blood. DNA for the CDR3: TGTGCCATCAGGAGTGGGGCGGGAGGGCAGTACGAGCAGTACTTC. Translated: CAIRSGAGGQYEQYF.